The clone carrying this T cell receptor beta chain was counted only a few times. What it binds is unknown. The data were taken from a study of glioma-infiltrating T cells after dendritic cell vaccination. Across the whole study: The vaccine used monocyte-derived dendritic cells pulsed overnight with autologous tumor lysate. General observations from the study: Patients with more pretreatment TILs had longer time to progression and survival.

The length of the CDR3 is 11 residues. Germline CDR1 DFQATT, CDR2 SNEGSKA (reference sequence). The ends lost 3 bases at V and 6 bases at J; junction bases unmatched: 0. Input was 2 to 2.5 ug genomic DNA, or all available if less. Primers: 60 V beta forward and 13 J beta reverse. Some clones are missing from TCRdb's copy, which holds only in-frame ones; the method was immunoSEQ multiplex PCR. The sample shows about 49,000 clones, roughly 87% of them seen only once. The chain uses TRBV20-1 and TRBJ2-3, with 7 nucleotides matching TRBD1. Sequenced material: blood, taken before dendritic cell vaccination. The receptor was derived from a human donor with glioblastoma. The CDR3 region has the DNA TGCAGTGCTAGCAGGGGGGATACGCAGTATTTT. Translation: CSASRGDTQYF.